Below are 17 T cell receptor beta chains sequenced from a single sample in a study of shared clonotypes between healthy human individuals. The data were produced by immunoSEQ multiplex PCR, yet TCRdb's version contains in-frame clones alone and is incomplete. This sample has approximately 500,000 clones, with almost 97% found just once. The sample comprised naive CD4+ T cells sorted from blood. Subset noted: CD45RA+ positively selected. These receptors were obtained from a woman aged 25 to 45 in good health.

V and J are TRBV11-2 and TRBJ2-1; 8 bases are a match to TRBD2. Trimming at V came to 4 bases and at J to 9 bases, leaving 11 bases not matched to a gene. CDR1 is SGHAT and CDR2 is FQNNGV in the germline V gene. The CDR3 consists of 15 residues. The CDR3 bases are TGTGCCAGCAGCTCAGTACTTGCGGGAGGCCCTGAGCAGTTCTTC. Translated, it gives CASSSVLAGGPEQFF.

Written as DNA, the CDR3 is TGTGCCTGGAGTGTACGGGGGAGCAATCAGCCCCAGCATTTT. It translates to CAWSVRGSNQPQHF. This sequence joins TRBV30 and TRBJ1-5, with D perhaps matching TRBD1 (5 bases). Trimming stripped 0 bases from V and 1 base from J, with 7 bases between. Germline assignment: CDR1 GTSNPN and CDR2 SVGIG (reference sequence). The CDR3 extends over 14 amino acids.

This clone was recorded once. The CDR3 is CASSPRTSGTYEQYF. The CDR3 bases are TGTGCCAGCAGCCCCCGGACTAGCGGAACCTACGAGCAGTACTTC. The rearrangement joins TRBV9 to TRBJ2-7, with 10 bases identical to TRBD2. This CDR3 comprises 15 residues. From germline, CDR1 is SGDLS and CDR2 YYNGEE. Trimming took 4 bases from V and 2 from J; bases not matched to a gene: 6.

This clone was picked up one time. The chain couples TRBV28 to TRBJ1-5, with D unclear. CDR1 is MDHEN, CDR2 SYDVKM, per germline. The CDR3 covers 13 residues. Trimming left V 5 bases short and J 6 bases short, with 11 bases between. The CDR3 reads CASSIPDFQPQHF. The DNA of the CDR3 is TGTGCCAGCAGTATCCCCGACTTTCAGCCCCAGCATTTT.

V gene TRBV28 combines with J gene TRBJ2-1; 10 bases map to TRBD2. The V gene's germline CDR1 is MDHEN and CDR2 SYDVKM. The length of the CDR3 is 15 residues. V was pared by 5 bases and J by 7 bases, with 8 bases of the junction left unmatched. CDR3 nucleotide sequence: TGTGCCAGCAGTCTAGCGGGAGTTGGGGCTAATGAGCAGTTCTTC. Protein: CASSLAGVGANEQFF.

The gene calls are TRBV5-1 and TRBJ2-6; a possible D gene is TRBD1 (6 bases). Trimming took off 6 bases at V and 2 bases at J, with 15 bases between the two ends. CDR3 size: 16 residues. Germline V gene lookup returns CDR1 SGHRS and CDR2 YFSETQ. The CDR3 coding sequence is TGCGCCAGCATGGAACATCCAGGGGCTGGGGCCAACGTCCTGACTTTC. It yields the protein CASMEHPGAGANVLTF.

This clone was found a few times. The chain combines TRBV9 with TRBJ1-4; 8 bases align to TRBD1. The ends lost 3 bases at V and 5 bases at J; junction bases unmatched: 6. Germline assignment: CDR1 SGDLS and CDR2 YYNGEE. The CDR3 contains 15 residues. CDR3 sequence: CASSAPGQENEKLFF. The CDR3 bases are TGTGCCAGCAGCGCCCCGGGACAGGAAAATGAAAAACTGTTTTTT.

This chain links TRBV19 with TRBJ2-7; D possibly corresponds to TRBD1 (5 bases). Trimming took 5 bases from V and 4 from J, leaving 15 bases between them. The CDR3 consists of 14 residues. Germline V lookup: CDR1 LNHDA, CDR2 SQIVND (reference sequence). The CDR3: CASSGRGALYEQYF. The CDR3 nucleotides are TGTGCCAGTAGTGGCCGTGGGGCTCTTTACGAGCAGTACTTC.

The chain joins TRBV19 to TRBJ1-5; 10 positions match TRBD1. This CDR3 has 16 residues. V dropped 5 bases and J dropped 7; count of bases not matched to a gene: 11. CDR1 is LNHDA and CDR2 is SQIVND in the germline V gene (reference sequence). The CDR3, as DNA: TGTGCCAGTAGTCCGAGGGGGACAGGGGCCCAGCAGCCCCAGCATTTT. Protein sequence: CASSPRGTGAQQPQHF.

The CDR3 coding sequence is TGTGCCAGCAGCCCGGGACAGGGCCCGTCCTATGGCTACACCTTC. It codes for CASSPGQGPSYGYTF. V gene TRBV7-9 combines with J gene TRBJ1-2, with 9 nucleotides matching TRBD1. V was clipped by 5 bases and J by 4 bases; unmatched bases: 8. In germline, CDR1 is SEHNR, CDR2 FQNEAQ (reference sequence). The CDR3 is 15 residues long.

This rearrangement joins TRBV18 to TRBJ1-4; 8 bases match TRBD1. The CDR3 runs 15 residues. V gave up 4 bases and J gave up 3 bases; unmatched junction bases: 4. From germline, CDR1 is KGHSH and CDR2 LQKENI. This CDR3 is CASSLGQGPNEKLFF. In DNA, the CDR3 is TGTGCCAGCTCACTCGGACAGGGCCCTAATGAAAAACTGTTTTTT.

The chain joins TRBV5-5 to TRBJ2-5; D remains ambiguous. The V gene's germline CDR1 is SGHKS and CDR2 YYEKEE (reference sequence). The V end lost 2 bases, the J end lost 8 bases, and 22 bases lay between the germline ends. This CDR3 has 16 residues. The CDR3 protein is CASSLGPEPDRGTQYF. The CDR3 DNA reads TGTGCCAGCAGCTTAGGACCCGAACCGGACCGCGGCACCCAGTACTTC.

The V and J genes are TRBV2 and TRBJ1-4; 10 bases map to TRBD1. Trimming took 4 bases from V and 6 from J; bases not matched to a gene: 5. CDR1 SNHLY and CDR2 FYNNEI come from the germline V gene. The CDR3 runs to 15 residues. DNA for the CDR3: TGTGCCAGCAGTGGGGACAGGGGAGGACATGAAAAACTGTTTTTT. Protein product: CASSGDRGGHEKLFF.

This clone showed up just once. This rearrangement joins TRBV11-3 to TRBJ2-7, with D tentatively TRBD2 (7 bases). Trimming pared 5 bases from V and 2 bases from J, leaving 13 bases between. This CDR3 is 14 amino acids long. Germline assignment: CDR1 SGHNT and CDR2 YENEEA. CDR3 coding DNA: TGTGCCAGCAGCCTAGGGGGGGGGCCCTACGAGCAGTACTTC. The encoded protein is CASSLGGGPYEQYF.

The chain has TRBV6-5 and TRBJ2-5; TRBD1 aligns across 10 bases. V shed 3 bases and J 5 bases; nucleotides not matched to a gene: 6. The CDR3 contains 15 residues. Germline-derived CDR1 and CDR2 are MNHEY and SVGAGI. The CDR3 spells CASSYDRGRGETQYF. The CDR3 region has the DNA TGTGCCAGCAGTTATGACAGGGGGCGCGGTGAGACCCAGTACTTC.

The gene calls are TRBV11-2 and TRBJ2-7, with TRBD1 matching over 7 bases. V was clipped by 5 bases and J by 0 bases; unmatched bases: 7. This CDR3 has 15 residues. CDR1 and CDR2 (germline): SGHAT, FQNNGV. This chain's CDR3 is CASSENRDSSYEQYF. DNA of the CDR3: TGTGCCAGCAGCGAGAACCGGGACAGCTCCTACGAGCAGTACTTC. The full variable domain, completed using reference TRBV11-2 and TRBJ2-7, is EAGVAQSPRYKIIEKRQSVAFWCNPISGHATLYWYQQILGQGPKLLIQFQNNGVVDDSQLPKDRFSAERLKGVDSTLKIQPAKLEDSAVYLCASSENRDSSYEQYFGPGTRLTVT.

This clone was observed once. In DNA form, the CDR3 reads TGTGCCAGTAGTATCCCAGGACAGGGAGGAGGCTACACCTTC. Amino acids: CASSIPGQGGGYTF. The chain uses TRBV19 and TRBJ1-2, with 8 bases lining up with TRBD1. The germline V gene has CDR1 LNHDA and CDR2 SQIVND (reference sequence). V was clipped by 3 bases and J by 8 bases; unmatched bases: 8. This CDR3 has 14 residues.